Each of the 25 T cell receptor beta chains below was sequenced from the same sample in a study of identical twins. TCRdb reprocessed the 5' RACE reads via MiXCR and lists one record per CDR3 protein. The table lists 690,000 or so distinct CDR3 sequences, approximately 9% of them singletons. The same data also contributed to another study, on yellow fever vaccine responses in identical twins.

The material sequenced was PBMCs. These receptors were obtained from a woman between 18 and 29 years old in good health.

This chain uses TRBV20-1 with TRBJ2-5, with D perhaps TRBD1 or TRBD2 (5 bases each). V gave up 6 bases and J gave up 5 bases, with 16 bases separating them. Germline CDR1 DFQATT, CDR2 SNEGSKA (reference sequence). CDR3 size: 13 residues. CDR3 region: CSAPITGTETQYF. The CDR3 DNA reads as TGCAGTGCCCCGATAACCGGGACGGAGACCCAGTACTTC.

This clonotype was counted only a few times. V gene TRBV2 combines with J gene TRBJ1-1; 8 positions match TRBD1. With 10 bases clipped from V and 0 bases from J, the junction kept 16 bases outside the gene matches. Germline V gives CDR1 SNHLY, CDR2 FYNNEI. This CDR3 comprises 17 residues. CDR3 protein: CANLVQGAHTMNTEAFF. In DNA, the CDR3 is TGTGCCAACCTAGTGCAGGGGGCCCATACAATGAACACTGAAGCTTTCTTT.

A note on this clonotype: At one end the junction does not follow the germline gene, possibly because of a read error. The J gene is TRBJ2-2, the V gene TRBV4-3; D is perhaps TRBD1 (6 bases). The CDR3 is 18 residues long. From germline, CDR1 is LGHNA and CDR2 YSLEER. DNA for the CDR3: TGCGCCGGCAGCCAAGATGGGGGCAGTGGGCTCAGGACCGGGGAGCTGTTTTTT. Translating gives CAGSQDGGSGLRTGELFF.

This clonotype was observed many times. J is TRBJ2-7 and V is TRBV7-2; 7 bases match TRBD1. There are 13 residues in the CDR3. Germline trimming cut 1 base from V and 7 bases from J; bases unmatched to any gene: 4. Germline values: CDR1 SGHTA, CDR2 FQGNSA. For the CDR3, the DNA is TGTGCCAGCAGCTTAGAGGGGGCGGGTGAGCAGTACTTC. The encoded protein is CASSLEGAGEQYF.

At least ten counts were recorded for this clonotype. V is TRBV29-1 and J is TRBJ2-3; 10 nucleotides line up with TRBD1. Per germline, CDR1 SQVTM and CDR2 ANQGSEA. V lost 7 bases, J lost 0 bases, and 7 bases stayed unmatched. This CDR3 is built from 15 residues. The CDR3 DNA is TGCAGCGCTCGGACAGGGGGGTTTAGCACAGATACGCAGTATTTT. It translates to CSARTGGFSTDTQYF.

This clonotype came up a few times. CDR3 amino acids: CASSLQGPLEQYF. In nucleotides, the CDR3 is TGTGCCAGCAGCTTACAGGGGCCCCTCGAGCAGTACTTC. This chain connects TRBV12-3 or TRBV12-4 to TRBJ2-7, with 7 bases lining up with TRBD1. The CDR3 is 13 amino acids. V was pared by 6 bases and J by 6 bases, with 8 bases of the junction left unmatched.

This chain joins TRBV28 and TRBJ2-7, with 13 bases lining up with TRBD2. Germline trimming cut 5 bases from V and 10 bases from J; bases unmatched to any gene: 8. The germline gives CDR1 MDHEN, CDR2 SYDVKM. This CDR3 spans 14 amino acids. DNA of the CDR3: TGTGCCAGCAGTCCTAGGACTAGCGGGAGCCGTCAGTACTTC. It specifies CASSPRTSGSRQYF.

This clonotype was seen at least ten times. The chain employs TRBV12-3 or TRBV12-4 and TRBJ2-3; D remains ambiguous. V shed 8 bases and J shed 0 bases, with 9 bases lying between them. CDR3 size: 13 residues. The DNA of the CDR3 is TGTGCCAGCTACTGGATTAGCACAGATACGCAGTATTTT. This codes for CASYWISTDTQYF.

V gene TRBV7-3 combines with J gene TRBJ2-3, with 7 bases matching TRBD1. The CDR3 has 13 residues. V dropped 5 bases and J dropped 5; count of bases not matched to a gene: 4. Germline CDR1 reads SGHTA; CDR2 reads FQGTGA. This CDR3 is CASSRGHQDTQYF. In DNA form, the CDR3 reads TGTGCCAGCAGCAGGGGGCATCAAGATACGCAGTATTTT.

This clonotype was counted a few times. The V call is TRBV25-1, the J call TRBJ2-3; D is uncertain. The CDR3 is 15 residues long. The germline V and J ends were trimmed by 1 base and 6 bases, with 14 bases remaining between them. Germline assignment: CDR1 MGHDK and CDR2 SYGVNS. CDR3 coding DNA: TGTGCCAGCAGTGAATCGGCCGCCAGGCCGGATACGCAGTATTTT. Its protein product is CASSESAARPDTQYF.

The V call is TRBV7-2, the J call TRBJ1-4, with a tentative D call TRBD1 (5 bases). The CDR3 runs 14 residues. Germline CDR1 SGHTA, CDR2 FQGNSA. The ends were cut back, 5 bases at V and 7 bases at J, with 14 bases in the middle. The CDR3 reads CASSTGTLSEKLFF. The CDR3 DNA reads TGTGCCAGCAGCACCGGGACTCTCAGTGAAAAACTGTTTTTT.

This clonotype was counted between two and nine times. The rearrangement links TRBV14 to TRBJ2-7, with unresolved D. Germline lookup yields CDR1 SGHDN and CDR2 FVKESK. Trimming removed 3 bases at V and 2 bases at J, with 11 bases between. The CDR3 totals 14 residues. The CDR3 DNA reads TGTGCCAGCAGCCAGCCGGGTACAACCTACGAGCAGTACTTC. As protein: CASSQPGTTYEQYF.

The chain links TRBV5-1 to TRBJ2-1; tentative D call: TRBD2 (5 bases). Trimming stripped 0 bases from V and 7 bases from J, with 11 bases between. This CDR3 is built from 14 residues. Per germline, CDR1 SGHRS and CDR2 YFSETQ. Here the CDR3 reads CASSLAGLPNEQFF. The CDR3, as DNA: TGCGCCAGCAGCTTGGCTGGACTCCCGAATGAGCAGTTCTTC.

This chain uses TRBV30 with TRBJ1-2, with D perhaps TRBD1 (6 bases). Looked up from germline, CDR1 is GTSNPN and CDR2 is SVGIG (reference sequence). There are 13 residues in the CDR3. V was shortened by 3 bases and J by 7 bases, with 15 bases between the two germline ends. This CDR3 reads CAWSDGQPVGYTF. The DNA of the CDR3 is TGTGCCTGGAGCGACGGACAGCCTGTTGGCTACACCTTC. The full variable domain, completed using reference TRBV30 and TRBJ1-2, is SQTIHQWPATLVQPVGSPLSLECTVEGTSNPNLYWYRQAAGRGLQLLFYSVGIGQISSEVPQNLSASRPQDRQFILSSKKLLLSDSGFYLCAWSDGQPVGYTFGSGTRLTVV.

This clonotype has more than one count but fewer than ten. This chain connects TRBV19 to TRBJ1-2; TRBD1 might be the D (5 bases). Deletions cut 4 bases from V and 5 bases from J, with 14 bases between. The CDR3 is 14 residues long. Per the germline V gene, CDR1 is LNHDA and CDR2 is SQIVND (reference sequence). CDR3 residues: CASSTPTVGYGYTF. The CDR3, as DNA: TGTGCCAGTAGTACCCCGACAGTGGGGTATGGCTACACCTTC.

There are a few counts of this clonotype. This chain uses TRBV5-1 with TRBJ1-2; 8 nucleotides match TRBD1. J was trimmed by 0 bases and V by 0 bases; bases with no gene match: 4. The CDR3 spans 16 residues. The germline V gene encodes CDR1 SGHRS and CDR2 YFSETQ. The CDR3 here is CASSLDRGQANYGYTF. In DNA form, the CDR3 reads TGCGCCAGCAGCTTGGACCGGGGACAGGCTAACTATGGCTACACCTTC.

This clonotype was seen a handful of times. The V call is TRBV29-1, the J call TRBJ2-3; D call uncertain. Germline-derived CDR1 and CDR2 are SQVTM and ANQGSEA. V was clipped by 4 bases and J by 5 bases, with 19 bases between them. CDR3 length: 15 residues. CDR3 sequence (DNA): TGCAGCGTTGCTCAGCTGGAGCGAAAAGAAGATACGCAGTATTTT. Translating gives CSVAQLERKEDTQYF.

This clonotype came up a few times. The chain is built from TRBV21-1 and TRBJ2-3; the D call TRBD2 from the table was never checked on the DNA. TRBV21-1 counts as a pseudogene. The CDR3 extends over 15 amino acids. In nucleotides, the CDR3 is TGTGCCAGCAGCAACCCTAGCGGGAGTAAAGATACGCAGTATTTT. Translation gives CASSNPSGSKDTQYF.

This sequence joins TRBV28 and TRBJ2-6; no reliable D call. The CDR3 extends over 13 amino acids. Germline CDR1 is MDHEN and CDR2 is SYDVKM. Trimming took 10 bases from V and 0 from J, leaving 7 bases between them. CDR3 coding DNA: TGTGCCATTTTTCGCTCTGGGGCCAACGTCCTGACTTTC. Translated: CAIFRSGANVLTF. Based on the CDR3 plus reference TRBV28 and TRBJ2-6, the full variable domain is DVKVTQSSRYLVKRTGEKVFLECVQDMDHENMFWYRQDPGLGLRLIYFSYDVKMKEKGDIPEGYSVSREKKERFSLILESASTNQTSMYLCAIFRSGANVLTFGAGSRLTVL.

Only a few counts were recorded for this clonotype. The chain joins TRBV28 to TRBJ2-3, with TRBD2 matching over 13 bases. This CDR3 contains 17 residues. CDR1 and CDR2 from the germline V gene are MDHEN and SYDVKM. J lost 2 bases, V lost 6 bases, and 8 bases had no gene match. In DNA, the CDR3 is TGTGCCAGCAGGCGACCTGGGACTAGCGGGGTCACAGATACGCAGTATTTT. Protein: CASRRPGTSGVTDTQYF.

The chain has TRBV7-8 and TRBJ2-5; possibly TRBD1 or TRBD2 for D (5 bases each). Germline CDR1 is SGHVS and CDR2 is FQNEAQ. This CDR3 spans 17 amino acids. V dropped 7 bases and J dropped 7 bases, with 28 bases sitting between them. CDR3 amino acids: CASNRRITGTPIVTQYF. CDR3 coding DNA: TGTGCCAGCAACCGCCGGATAACCGGGACGCCCATTGTGACCCAGTACTTC.

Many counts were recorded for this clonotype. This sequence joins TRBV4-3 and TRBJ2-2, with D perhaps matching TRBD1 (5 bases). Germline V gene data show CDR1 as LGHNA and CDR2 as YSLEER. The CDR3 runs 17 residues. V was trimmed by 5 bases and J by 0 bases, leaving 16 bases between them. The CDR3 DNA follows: TGCGCCAGCAGCAAAGGGAAGACAGTCCCGAACACCGGGGAGCTGTTTTTT. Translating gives CASSKGKTVPNTGELFF.

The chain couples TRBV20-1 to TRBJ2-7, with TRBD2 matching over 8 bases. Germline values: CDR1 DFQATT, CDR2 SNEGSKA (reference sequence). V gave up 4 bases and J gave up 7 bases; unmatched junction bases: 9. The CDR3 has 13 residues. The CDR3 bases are TGCAGTGCTATGTCGGGAGGGTTGGTAGAGCAGTACTTC. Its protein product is CSAMSGGLVEQYF.

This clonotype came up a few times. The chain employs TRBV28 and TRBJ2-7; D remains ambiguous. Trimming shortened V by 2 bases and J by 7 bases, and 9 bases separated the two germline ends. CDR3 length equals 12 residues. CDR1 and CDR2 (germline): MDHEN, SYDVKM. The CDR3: CASSLKMWEQYF. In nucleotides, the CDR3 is TGTGCCAGCAGTTTAAAAATGTGGGAGCAGTACTTC.

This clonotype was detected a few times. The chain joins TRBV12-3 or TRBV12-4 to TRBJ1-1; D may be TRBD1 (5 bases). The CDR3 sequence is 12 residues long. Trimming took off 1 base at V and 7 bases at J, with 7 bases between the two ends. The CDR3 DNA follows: TGTGCCAGCAGTTTAGGGGGCCATGAAGCTTTCTTT. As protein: CASSLGGHEAFF.